This is a list of T cell receptor beta chains from one sample in a study of T cells in Graves' hyperthyroidism and ophthalmopathy. TCRdb itself ran the multiplex PCR reads through MiXCR, one entry per CDR3 protein. The sample carries a few hundred thousand distinct CDR3 sequences, approximately 15% recorded once. The sequenced sample consisted of blood. These receptor sequences come from a woman aged 40 to 55 with Graves' hyperthyroidism that later progressed to Graves' ophthalmopathy. The CDR3 runs from the conserved cysteine through the conserved F or W. A D gene is named only where the DNA matches it firmly. A clone size is listed for some rows: how often the clone was seen (once, few, many), or a class if it is expanded.

d_call j_call clone_size v_call cdr3_nt cdr3_aa
TRBD1 TRBJ1-5 - TRBV27 TGTGCCAGCAGCCCGGGGCAGGGGGTGACTCAGCCCCAGCATTTT CASSPGQGVTQPQHF
- TRBJ2-7 many TRBV12-3/TRBV12-4 TGTGCCAGCAGCTTAGACCCCTACGAGCAGTACTTC CASSLDPYEQYF
TRBD2 TRBJ2-2 many TRBV19 TGTGCCAGTAGTATTGATGGCGGGAGTACCGGGGAGCTGTTTTTT CASSIDGGSTGELFF
- TRBJ1-2 - TRBV27 TGTGCCAGCAAACAGGGTGACGGTGGCTACACCTTC CASKQGDGGYTF
TRBD1 TRBJ1-5 many TRBV28 TGTGCCAGCAGCCGGGACGACAGGGGGCATCGGGATCAGCCCCAGCATTTT CASSRDDRGHRDQPQHF
- TRBJ1-1 many TRBV7-9 TGTGCCAGCAGCTTTGACACCGTCTACACTGAAGCTTTCTTT CASSFDTVYTEAFF
TRBD1 TRBJ1-5 many TRBV7-9 TGTGCCAGCAGCTCGATTGTGGGGACAGTCAATCAGCCCCAGCATTTT CASSSIVGTVNQPQHF
- TRBJ2-5 - TRBV7-8 TGTGCCAGCAGCCCCCCGGACAAGACCCAGTACTTC CASSPPDKTQYF
- TRBJ2-2 many TRBV11-1 TGTGCCAGCAGCTTCATAAGCGCCGGGGAGCTGTTTTTT CASSFISAGELFF
- TRBJ1-2 - TRBV12-3/TRBV12-4 TGTGCCACCTCACCGGTCGGGATCAAGGGCTACACCTTC CATSPVGIKGYTF
TRBD2 TRBJ2-7 few TRBV6-1 TGTGCCACCCTGGATAGCGGGGGCACCTACGAGCAGTACTTC CATLDSGGTYEQYF
- TRBJ2-7 many TRBV7-9 TGTGCCAGCAGCACAGTTGGCTTGACTGGCTTTTCCTACGAGCAGTACTTC CASSTVGLTGFSYEQYF
- TRBJ2-7 many TRBV6-1 TGTGCCAGCAGTTCTGCTAGGACAACTACCTACGAGCAGTACTTC CASSSARTTTYEQYF
TRBD2 TRBJ2-1 many TRBV4-2 TGTGCCAGCAGCCAAGTGGCGGGAGGATTTGACGAGCAGTTCTTC CASSQVAGGFDEQFF
TRBD2 TRBJ2-4 many TRBV3-1 TGTGCCAGCAGCCAAGTAGCGGGTGTTCAGTACTTC CASSQVAGVQYF
- TRBJ1-6 many TRBV30 TGTGCCTGGTGGCAGGGGATGGGTAATTCACCCCTCCACTTT CAWWQGMGNSPLHF
- TRBJ2-1 many TRBV7-9 TGTGCCAGCAGCTTAGGGACAGTGAGGGTCCATGAGCAGTTCTTC CASSLGTVRVHEQFF
- TRBJ1-2 few TRBV6-1 TGTGCCACCTCCGTAGAATACAGGGCCAGTTATGGCTACACCTTC CATSVEYRASYGYTF
- TRBJ1-5 - TRBV10-2 TGCGCCAGCAGCCAGGGCCCAAATAGCAATCAGCCCCAGCATTTT CASSQGPNSNQPQHF
- TRBJ1-3 - TRBV9 TGTGCCAGCAGCGTAGAGGGCAGAATGATATATTTT CASSVEGRMIYF
- TRBJ2-7 many TRBV20-1 TGCAGTGCTAGCGGGGACTGGGGTTTACACGAGCAGTACTTC CSASGDWGLHEQYF
TRBD2 TRBJ2-1 - TRBV20-1 TGCAGTGCTCGCCTCTTAGCGGGAGTTATCAATGAGCAGTTCTTC CSARLLAGVINEQFF
- TRBJ1-2 many TRBV6-1 TGTGCCAGCAGTGGGTTTACGGGGGGAACCTATGGCTACACCTTC CASSGFTGGTYGYTF
TRBD1 TRBJ1-5 many TRBV10-3 TGTGCCATCAGTGAGTCTGACAGGGGAACACAGCCCCAGCATTTT CAISESDRGTQPQHF
- TRBJ1-6 many TRBV6-1 TGTGCCAGCAGTGGCTTTTATAATTCACCCCTCCACTTT CASSGFYNSPLHF
- TRBJ2-2 many TRBV7-3 TGTGCCAGCAGCCTGAGGGGTTCCGGAATGAACACCGGGGAGCTGTTTTTT CASSLRGSGMNTGELFF
TRBD1 TRBJ1-6 many TRBV27 TGTGCCAGCAGTCGGGACAGAGATAATTCACCCCTCCACTTT CASSRDRDNSPLHF
- TRBJ2-7 many TRBV10-2 TGCGCCAGCAGGGCGCATGAAGTCTCCTACGAGCAGTACTTC CASRAHEVSYEQYF
- TRBJ2-1 many TRBV11-2 TGTGCCAGCAGCTTAGTTAGTGGGGGACCATGGCGGTACAATGAGCAGTTCTTC CASSLVSGGPWRYNEQFF
- TRBJ1-5 once TRBV2 TGTGCCAGCAGTGAACAGGTGGGGGGTAGCAATCAGCCCCAGCATTTT CASSEQVGGSNQPQHF